What follows are 20 T cell receptor beta chains derived from one specimen sequenced in a study of response to subunit inactivated influenza vaccine. TCRdb re-analysed the RT-PCR reads in MiXCR, keeping a single row per CDR3 protein. This table has some 570,000 distinct CDR3 sequences, around 11% appearing once. In addition, the sample was reused for a study of T cells expressing NK-cell markers. Per that study: Synthesis of TCR beta cDNA relied on 5'RACE template switching carrying UMIs.

The source was PBMCs from blood, collected on the day of vaccination. Source of these receptors: a man aged 45-65 years who received an inactivated influenza vaccine.

The genes are TRBV28 and TRBJ2-3; D might be TRBD2 (5 bases). Germline lookup yields CDR1 MDHEN and CDR2 SYDVKM. Trimming took off 2 bases at V and 0 bases at J, with 12 bases between the two ends. The CDR3 is 16 amino acids. The CDR3 DNA reads as TGTGCCAGCAGTTTAGTCCTGGTAGCGAGCACAGATACGCAGTATTTT. Its protein product is CASSLVLVASTDTQYF.

V gene TRBV20-1 combines with J gene TRBJ1-1, with a weak D call TRBD1 (6 bases). Trimming cost V 3 bases and J 6 bases, with 14 bases left between them. The CDR3 spans 13 residues. Looked up from germline, CDR1 is DFQATT and CDR2 is SNEGSKA (reference sequence). The DNA of the CDR3 is TGCAGTGCTAGTTACACAGGGACCGCTGAAGCTTTCTTT. Encoded protein: CSASYTGTAEAFF.

This clonotype was seen only a few times. The V call is TRBV11-3, the J call TRBJ2-1, with a weak D call TRBD1 (5 bases). V was clipped by 0 bases and J by 0 bases, with 9 bases between them. CDR3 length equals 16 residues. Germline V gene lookup returns CDR1 SGHNT and CDR2 YENEEA. CDR3 nucleotide sequence: TGTGCCAGCAGCTTAGATGACAGAAGCTCCTACAATGAGCAGTTCTTC. Translation: CASSLDDRSSYNEQFF.

This clonotype was counted at least ten times. The V call is TRBV7-2, the J call TRBJ2-3; D gene ambiguous. Germline values: CDR1 SGHTA, CDR2 FQGNSA. There are 11 residues in the CDR3. Deletions cut 5 bases from V and 9 bases from J, with 9 bases between. DNA of the CDR3: TGTGCCAGCAGCCAGTCCGGGACGCAGTATTTT. As protein: CASSQSGTQYF.

The chain employs TRBV7-6 and TRBJ2-2; 10 bases fit TRBD1. The CDR3 covers 15 residues. V was clipped by 5 bases and J by 5 bases; unmatched bases: 5. Germline CDR1 reads SGHVS; CDR2 reads FNYEAQ. CDR3 in amino acids: CASSNRGQGTGELFF. The CDR3 nucleotides read TGTGCCAGCAGCAATAGGGGACAGGGGACCGGGGAGCTGTTTTTT.

The V and J genes are TRBV7-2 and TRBJ1-2, with D possibly TRBD1 on 5 matching bases. Trimming pared 0 bases from V and 6 bases from J, leaving 20 bases between. The CDR3 consists of 17 residues. Germline V lookup: CDR1 SGHTA, CDR2 FQGNSA. CDR3 bases: TGTGCCAGCAGCTTAGCCGACCGGGACCCGTTAATTCATGGCTACACCTTC. It is translated as CASSLADRDPLIHGYTF.

At least ten counts were recorded for this clonotype. The chain joins TRBV5-1 to TRBJ2-5, with unresolved D. With 3 bases removed from V and 0 bases from J, the gap between germline ends came to 12 bases. This CDR3 has 15 residues. Germline V lookup: CDR1 SGHRS, CDR2 YFSETQ. The CDR3 protein is CASSYTPGNQETQYF. The CDR3 DNA reads TGCGCCAGCAGCTATACCCCCGGAAACCAAGAGACCCAGTACTTC. Drawing the rest from reference TRBV5-1 and TRBJ2-5, the complete variable domain is KAGVTQTPRYLIKTRGQQVTLSCSPISGHRSVSWYQQTPGQGLQFLFEYFSETQRNKGNFPGRFSGRQFSNSRSEMNVSTLELGDSALYLCASSYTPGNQETQYFGPGTRLLVL.

This clonotype was counted between two and nine times. The chain joins TRBV28 to TRBJ2-3, with a possible D match to TRBD1 (5 bases). In germline, CDR1 is MDHEN, CDR2 SYDVKM. The CDR3 runs to 15 residues. The V gene lost 6 bases and the J gene lost 5 bases, with 18 bases spanning the gap. The chain's CDR3 is CASSNSQGRRDTQYF. DNA of the CDR3: TGTGCCAGCAGCAACTCGCAGGGCCGGAGAGATACGCAGTATTTT. The whole variable domain, remainder taken from reference TRBV28 and TRBJ2-3, is DVKVTQSSRYLVKRTGEKVFLECVQDMDHENMFWYRQDPGLGLRLIYFSYDVKMKEKGDIPEGYSVSREKKERFSLILESASTNQTSMYLCASSNSQGRRDTQYFGPGTRLTVL.

This clonotype was counted a few times. The chain employs TRBV12-3 or TRBV12-4 and TRBJ2-3; no definite D call. The CDR3 spans 16 residues. V was cut by 3 bases and J by 0 bases, with 13 bases left in between. The CDR3 protein is CASSFSSRPSTDTQYF. The CDR3 coding sequence is TGTGCCAGCAGTTTCAGTAGCCGTCCTAGCACAGATACGCAGTATTTT.

The chain links TRBV20-1 to TRBJ2-5, with TRBD1 matching over 9 bases. Per germline, CDR1 DFQATT and CDR2 SNEGSKA (reference sequence). The CDR3 totals 16 residues. Trimming took 0 bases from V and 5 from J; bases not matched to a gene: 10. The CDR3 DNA follows: TGCAGTGCTAGAGATGTTTTCGGACAGGGGTTGGAGACCCAGTACTTC. Translation gives CSARDVFGQGLETQYF.

The chain employs TRBV6-1 and TRBJ2-5; TRBD2 matches 12 bases. This CDR3 contains 15 residues. CDR1 MNHNS and CDR2 SASEGT come from the germline V gene. The V gene end was trimmed by 6 bases and the J gene end by 6 bases; junction bases not matched to a gene: 8. The CDR3 is CASSKTSGGTKTQYF. CDR3 in DNA: TGTGCCAGCAGCAAGACTAGCGGGGGTACGAAGACCCAGTACTTC.

For this clonotype: At one boundary the junction diverges from the germline segment, which might be a read error. This chain connects TRBV4-2 to TRBJ1-4; D gene unclear. The germline V gene has CDR1 LGHNA and CDR2 YNFKEQ. The CDR3 length is 12 residues. The CDR3 nucleotides are TGTGCCAGCAGCCAAGAGAAAGAAAAACTGATTTTT. Translated: CASSQEKEKLIF.

Many counts were recorded for this clonotype. The chain uses TRBV10-3 and TRBJ2-3; 12 bases fit TRBD2. CDR1 and CDR2 (germline): ENHRY, SYGVKD. This CDR3 contains 18 residues. The V gene end was trimmed by 3 bases and the J gene end by 2 bases; junction bases not matched to a gene: 9. Here the CDR3 reads CAISDRSSGRALTDTQYF. The CDR3 coding sequence is TGTGCCATCAGTGATCGGTCTAGCGGGAGGGCCCTCACAGATACGCAGTATTTT.

There are a few counts of this clonotype. The rearrangement links TRBV7-6 to TRBJ2-5; D might be TRBD2 (6 bases). The CDR3 covers 17 residues. Deletions cut 5 bases from V and 4 bases from J, with 23 bases between. Germline CDR1 reads SGHVS; CDR2 reads FNYEAQ. Here the CDR3 reads CASSGYPPGGSGETQYF. CDR3 DNA sequence: TGTGCCAGCAGCGGATATCCCCCCGGAGGTAGCGGAGAGACCCAGTACTTC.

This chain connects TRBV7-9 to TRBJ2-1; D is ambiguous. V was trimmed by 1 base and J by 13 bases, leaving 11 bases between them. From germline, CDR1 is SEHNR and CDR2 FQNEAQ (reference sequence). The CDR3 extends over 12 amino acids. The CDR3 sequence is CASSLERGIQFF. CDR3 bases: TGTGCCAGCAGCTTAGAGAGAGGAATACAGTTCTTC.

CDR3 sequence (DNA): TGTGCCTCTAGGAAACCGGGGCTCGGTCGTTATTACAATGAGCAGTTCTTC. Translating gives CASRKPGLGRYYNEQFF. The chain couples TRBV11-2 to TRBJ2-1, with D possibly called TRBD1 or TRBD2 (5 bases each). The CDR3 is made up of 17 amino acids. Trimming took off 11 bases at V and 4 bases at J, with 27 bases between the two ends. From germline, CDR1 is SGHAT and CDR2 FQNNGV.

This clonotype occurred many times. J is TRBJ2-5 and V is TRBV5-1, with unresolved D. Per the germline V gene, CDR1 is SGHRS and CDR2 is YFSETQ. V was cut by 0 bases and J by 4 bases, with 10 bases left in between. This CDR3 comprises 14 residues. CDR3 nucleotide sequence: TGCGCCAGCAGCTTGGGTTGGGAAGGAGAGACCCAGTACTTC. Translation gives CASSLGWEGETQYF.

The J gene is TRBJ2-2, the V gene TRBV14; D is uncertain. The V gene lost 4 bases and the J gene lost 2 bases, with 14 bases spanning the gap. This CDR3 has 16 residues. Germline CDR1 SGHDN, CDR2 FVKESK. CDR3 residues: CASSRAGLGNTGELFF. As DNA, the CDR3 is TGTGCCAGCAGCCGGGCCGGGTTAGGTAACACCGGGGAGCTGTTTTTT.

This clonotype was picked up a small number of times. The V call is TRBV15, the J call TRBJ2-7; unclear D gene. V gave up 0 bases and J gave up 2 bases, with 11 bases separating them. The CDR3 totals 15 residues. Per germline, CDR1 LNHNV and CDR2 YYDKDF (reference sequence). DNA for the CDR3: TGTGCCACCAGCAGAGATTTGGGAACGGCCTACGAGCAGTACTTC. Its protein product is CATSRDLGTAYEQYF. Combining the CDR3 with reference TRBV15 and TRBJ2-7 gives the whole variable domain DAMVIQNPRYQVTQFGKPVTLSCSQTLNHNVMYWYQQKSSQAPKLLFHYYDKDFNNEADTPDNFQSRRPNTSFCFLDIRSPGLGDTAMYLCATSRDLGTAYEQYFGPGTRLTVT.

The table lists this clonotype with a few counts. This chain links TRBV5-6 with TRBJ1-1; the D gene is possibly TRBD1 (6 bases). The germline V and J ends were trimmed by 4 bases and 9 bases, with 13 bases remaining between them. The CDR3 is 12 residues long. The germline V gene has CDR1 SGHDT and CDR2 YYEEEE. The CDR3 DNA follows: TGTGCCAGCAGCGCCCGACAGGCTAAAGCTTTCTTT. This translates into CASSARQAKAFF.